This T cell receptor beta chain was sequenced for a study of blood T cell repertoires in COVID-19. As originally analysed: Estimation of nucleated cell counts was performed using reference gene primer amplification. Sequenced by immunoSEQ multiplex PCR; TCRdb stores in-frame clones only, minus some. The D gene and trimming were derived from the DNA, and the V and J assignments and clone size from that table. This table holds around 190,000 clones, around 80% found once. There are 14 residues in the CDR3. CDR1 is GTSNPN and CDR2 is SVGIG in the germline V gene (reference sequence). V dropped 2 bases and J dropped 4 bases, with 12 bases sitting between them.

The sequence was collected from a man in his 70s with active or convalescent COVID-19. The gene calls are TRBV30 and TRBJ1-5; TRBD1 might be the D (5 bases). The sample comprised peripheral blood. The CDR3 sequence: CAWSYQGTNQPQHF. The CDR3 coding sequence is TGTGCCTGGAGTTACCAGGGCACAAATCAGCCCCAGCATTTT.